The T cell receptor beta chain under discussion was sequenced for a study of human T cells and chemical hapten exposure. Study in general: Skin of the upper inner arm, roughly 2 cm by roughly 2 cm, received 2% DPC for sensitization. Each patient's scalp received weekly diphenylcyclopropenone throughout the roughly 24-week study.

From the RACE reads, TCRdb called clonotypes with MiXCR, one entry per CDR3 protein. The profile shows about 69,000 distinct CDR3 sequences, more than 30% of them singletons. This clonotype was found a few times. Time point noted: patch test 1, 2 weeks after DPC sensitization. Stated treatment: therapeutic diphenylcyclopropenone sensitization with weekly scalp DPC. The receptor was isolated from a man aged 35 to 55 with alopecia areata. Some clones in this sample may be carry-over from other donors' samples. The sequences come from whole blood, collected in connection with sensitization to the hapten diphenylcyclopropenone (DPC).

The CDR3 loop is CSVGTGSSGNTIYF. CDR3 sequence (DNA): TGCAGCGTGGGGACAGGCTCCTCTGGAAACACCATATATTTT. The rearrangement joins TRBV29-1 to TRBJ1-3, with 8 bases lining up with TRBD1. Germline V CDR1 and CDR2: SQVTM, ANQGSEA. There are 14 residues in the CDR3. Losses at the gene ends were 6 bases for V and 0 bases for J; bases not matched to a gene: 4.